This is a list of T cell receptor beta chains from one sample in a study of OX40 agonist ivuxolimab in advanced cancers. The protocol was immunoSEQ multiplex PCR, while the TCRdb copy is restricted to in-frame clones and leaves out a portion. In the table there are 45,000 to 50,000 clones, approximately 90% of which are singletons. The sequencing here drew on CD4+ or CD8+ T cells sorted from blood, taken in a trial of the OX40 agonist ivuxolimab. Receptor source: an adult with an advanced solid tumor such as melanoma, head and neck, liver or kidney cancer. Each CDR3 is given with its conserved first and last residue. The order of the fields is J gene, V gene, D gene, clone size, CDR3 protein, CDR3 DNA. A D gene is named only where the DNA matches it firmly. Expanded clones get a size class; other rows say once, few or many, or leave the size out.

J gene: TRBJ2-3
V gene: TRBV5-1
D gene: .
clone size: .
CDR3 protein: CASSLGLSREPGDTQYF
CDR3 DNA: TGCGCCAGCAGCTTGGGCTTATCTCGGGAGCCTGGAGATACGCAGTATTTT

J gene: TRBJ2-7
V gene: TRBV14
D gene: TRBD1
clone size: once
CDR3 protein: CASSQLGQVSSPEQYF
CDR3 DNA: TGTGCCAGCAGCCAATTGGGACAGGTCTCCTCTCCAGAGCAGTACTTC

J gene: TRBJ2-3
V gene: TRBV6-1
D gene: TRBD2
clone size: few
CDR3 protein: CASSLLAGGDTQYF
CDR3 DNA: TGTGCCAGCAGTTTACTAGCGGGAGGAGATACGCAGTATTTT

J gene: TRBJ2-7
V gene: TRBV5-4
D gene: .
clone size: once
CDR3 protein: CASSLVGATYEQYF
CDR3 DNA: TGTGCCAGCAGCTTGGTAGGGGCGACCTACGAGCAGTACTTC

J gene: TRBJ1-5
V gene: TRBV19
D gene: .
clone size: .
CDR3 protein: CASSIIDSNQPQHF
CDR3 DNA: TGTGCCAGTAGTATTATCGACAGCAATCAGCCCCAGCATTTT

J gene: TRBJ2-5
V gene: TRBV5-5
D gene: TRBD2
clone size: .
CDR3 protein: CASSPGTSGGYQETQYF
CDR3 DNA: TGTGCCAGCAGCCCCGGGACTAGCGGGGGGTACCAAGAGACCCAGTACTTC

J gene: TRBJ2-7
V gene: TRBV14
D gene: .
clone size: .
CDR3 protein: CASSQQGFYEQYF
CDR3 DNA: TGTGCCAGCAGCCAACAGGGTTTCTACGAGCAGTACTTC

J gene: TRBJ2-7
V gene: TRBV4-3
D gene: TRBD1
clone size: .
CDR3 protein: CASSQEAGQGRYEQYF
CDR3 DNA: TGCGCCAGCAGCCAAGAGGCGGGACAGGGACGCTACGAGCAGTACTTC

J gene: TRBJ2-3
V gene: TRBV18
D gene: .
clone size: .
CDR3 protein: CATSLGEVTDTQYF
CDR3 DNA: TGTGCCACCTCGTTGGGGGAGGTGACAGATACGCAGTATTTT

J gene: TRBJ2-7
V gene: TRBV6-5
D gene: .
clone size: .
CDR3 protein: CASSYSGDYEQYF
CDR3 DNA: TGTGCCAGCAGTTACTCGGGCGATTACGAGCAGTACTTC

J gene: TRBJ2-7
V gene: TRBV7-9
D gene: .
clone size: .
CDR3 protein: CASSQSSYEQYF
CDR3 DNA: TGTGCCAGCAGCCAGTCCTCCTACGAGCAGTACTTC

J gene: TRBJ2-7
V gene: TRBV18
D gene: TRBD1
clone size: .
CDR3 protein: CASSPGQGGEQYF
CDR3 DNA: TGTGCCAGCTCACCAGGACAGGGAGGCGAGCAGTACTTC

J gene: TRBJ1-5
V gene: TRBV30
D gene: TRBD1
clone size: .
CDR3 protein: CAFRQPGQGDQPQHF
CDR3 DNA: TGTGCCTTTAGACAACCGGGACAGGGAGATCAGCCCCAGCATTTT

J gene: TRBJ2-1
V gene: TRBV4-3
D gene: .
clone size: .
CDR3 protein: CASSQDEGRGNNEQFF
CDR3 DNA: TGCGCCAGCAGCCAAGATGAGGGTAGGGGTAACAATGAGCAGTTCTTC

J gene: TRBJ1-2
V gene: TRBV18
D gene: TRBD1
clone size: .
CDR3 protein: CASSPSPGQGLNYGYTF
CDR3 DNA: TGTGCCAGCTCACCCTCACCGGGACAGGGATTGAACTATGGCTACACCTTC

J gene: TRBJ2-5
V gene: TRBV29-1
D gene: TRBD1
clone size: .
CDR3 protein: CSVESPTGNQETQYF
CDR3 DNA: TGCAGCGTTGAATCCCCGACAGGGAACCAAGAGACCCAGTACTTC

J gene: TRBJ2-1
V gene: TRBV4-1
D gene: TRBD1
clone size: .
CDR3 protein: CASSHLPGQGIHEQFF
CDR3 DNA: TGCGCCAGCAGCCACCTTCCGGGACAGGGTATCCATGAGCAGTTCTTC

J gene: TRBJ1-1
V gene: TRBV5-1
D gene: .
clone size: .
CDR3 protein: CASSLVPGVNTEAFF
CDR3 DNA: TGCGCCAGCAGCTTGGTTCCAGGGGTGAACACTGAAGCTTTCTTT

J gene: TRBJ2-5
V gene: TRBV29-1
D gene: TRBD1
clone size: .
CDR3 protein: CSADRTQETQYF
CDR3 DNA: TGCAGCGCGGACAGGACACAAGAGACCCAGTACTTC

J gene: TRBJ1-2
V gene: TRBV28
D gene: .
clone size: .
CDR3 protein: CASRSGLNYGYTF
CDR3 DNA: TGTGCCAGCAGGTCCGGACTGAACTATGGCTACACCTTC